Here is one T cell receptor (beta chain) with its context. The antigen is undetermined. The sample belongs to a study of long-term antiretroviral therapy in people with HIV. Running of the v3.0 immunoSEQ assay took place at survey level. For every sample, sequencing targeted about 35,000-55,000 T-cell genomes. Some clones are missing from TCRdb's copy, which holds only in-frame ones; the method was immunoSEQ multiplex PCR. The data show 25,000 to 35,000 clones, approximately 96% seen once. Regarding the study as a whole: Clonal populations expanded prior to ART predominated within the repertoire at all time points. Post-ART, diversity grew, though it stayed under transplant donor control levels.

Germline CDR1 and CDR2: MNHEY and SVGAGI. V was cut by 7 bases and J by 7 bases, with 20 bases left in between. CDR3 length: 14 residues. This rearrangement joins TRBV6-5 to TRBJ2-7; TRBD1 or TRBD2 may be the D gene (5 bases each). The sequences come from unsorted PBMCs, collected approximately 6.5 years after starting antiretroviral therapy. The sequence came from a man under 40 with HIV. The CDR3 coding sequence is TGTGCCAGCAAATCGGGACGGGGAGAGGGAGAGCAGTACTTC. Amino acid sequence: CASKSGRGEGEQYF.